This T cell receptor (beta chain) was documented in a study of OX40 agonist ivuxolimab in advanced cancers. Overall study context: Participants, 65% to 85% male, averaged roughly 60 years of age, ranging from roughly 23 to 80. Partial responses were achieved by three patients: one hepatocellular carcinoma, two cutaneous melanoma.

Study findings and constraints: Determination of antigen specificity was not performed for the expanded peripheral T cells.

The data were produced by immunoSEQ multiplex PCR, yet TCRdb's version contains in-frame clones alone and is incomplete. This repertoire shows about 75,000 clones, roughly nine tenths found once; its top ten account for roughly 0.37%. Comment on this clone: Antigen: not known.

The starting material was CD4+ or CD8+ T cells sorted from blood, obtained in a trial of the OX40 agonist ivuxolimab. This sequence was found in an adult with an advanced solid tumor such as melanoma, head and neck, liver or kidney cancer.

The CDR3 nucleotides are TGTGCCAGCAACCCGGGACAGGGTCGTTCCTACGAGCAGTACTTC. This codes for CASNPGQGRSYEQYF. This chain connects TRBV5-6 to TRBJ2-7, with TRBD1 matching 9 bases. This CDR3 is 15 amino acids long. Germline V gene data show CDR1 as SGHDT and CDR2 as YYEEEE. J was trimmed by 1 base and V by 6 bases; bases with no gene match: 8.